What follows are 22 T cell receptor beta chains derived from one specimen sequenced in a study of T-cell reconstitution after alpha-beta-depleted transplantation in children. Unique molecular identifiers were incorporated when the TCRbeta library was constructed. TCRdb itself ran the PCR reads through MiXCR, one entry per CDR3 protein. The sample consists of 190,000 or so distinct CDR3 sequences, approximately 15% of them appearing once. Specimen: PBMCs from the stem cell graft donor, collected from the stem cell graft. These receptors all come from a human donor who donated a stem cell graft to a child with acute lymphoblastic leukemia.

This clonotype has ten or more counts. The rearrangement joins TRBV12-3 or TRBV12-4 to TRBJ1-1; D gene uncertain. This CDR3 has 15 amino acids. V shed 7 bases and J shed 1 base, with 16 bases lying between them. CDR3 region: CASKTGSYPNTEAFF. The CDR3, as DNA: TGTGCCAGCAAAACTGGGTCGTATCCGAACACTGAAGCTTTCTTT.

This clonotype was picked up many times. This rearrangement joins TRBV6-5 to TRBJ2-3; D unresolved. Trimming shortened V by 4 bases and J by 6 bases, and 11 bases separated the two germline ends. The CDR3 has 13 residues. CDR1 is MNHEY, CDR2 SVGAGI, per germline. In DNA form, the CDR3 reads TGTGCCAGCAGTTTCGGCATGCGGGATACGCAGTATTTT. Translating gives CASSFGMRDTQYF.

The chain recombines TRBV23-1 with TRBJ2-5; D unclear. TRBV23-1 carries the ORF label, with uncertain function. Between the trimmed V and J ends, which lost 8 bases and 3 bases, there was a span of 13 bases. This CDR3 has 13 residues. The CDR3 DNA follows: TGCGCCAGCGTATTCGTGGGGAAAGAGACCCAGTACTTC. This translates into CASVFVGKETQYF.

This clonotype was observed a few times. The chain couples TRBV12-3 or TRBV12-4 to TRBJ2-2; D possibly corresponds to TRBD2 (6 bases). The ends were cut back, 3 bases at V and 4 bases at J, with 12 bases in the middle. The CDR3 spans 15 residues. The CDR3 spells CASSFGGSPTGELFF. The DNA of the CDR3 is TGTGCCAGCAGTTTTGGGGGGTCACCCACCGGGGAGCTGTTTTTT.

This clonotype was seen a few times. This chain joins TRBV2 and TRBJ1-2; 10 bases match TRBD1. This CDR3 spans 15 amino acids. CDR1 SNHLY and CDR2 FYNNEI come from the germline V gene. The V gene end was trimmed by 5 bases and the J gene end by 2 bases; junction bases not matched to a gene: 5. CDR3 sequence: CASSKGQGTNYGYTF. The CDR3 region has the DNA TGTGCCAGCAGTAAGGGACAGGGGACGAACTATGGCTACACCTTC.

This clonotype was picked up many times. The rearrangement joins TRBV30 to TRBJ2-5; D gene ambiguous. The germline V gene encodes CDR1 GTSNPN and CDR2 SVGIG (reference sequence). The V gene lost 2 bases and the J gene lost 6 bases, with 10 bases spanning the gap. This CDR3 spans 12 amino acids. The CDR3, as DNA: TGTGCCTGGAGTTCTACCCCCCAGACCCAGTACTTC. Translating it yields CAWSSTPQTQYF. The full variable domain, with the rest looked up from reference TRBV30 and TRBJ2-5, is SQTIHQWPATLVQPVGSPLSLECTVEGTSNPNLYWYRQAAGRGLQLLFYSVGIGQISSEVPQNLSASRPQDRQFILSSKKLLLSDSGFYLCAWSSTPQTQYFGPGTRLLVL.

At least ten counts were recorded for this clonotype. The genes are TRBV7-8 and TRBJ2-7; no reliable D call. CDR1 and CDR2 (germline): SGHVS, FQNEAQ. Trimming removed 1 base from V and 2 bases from J, with 12 bases in between. The CDR3 covers 15 residues. DNA of the CDR3: TGTGCCAGCAGCTTAGGCCGGACGATGGCCTACGAGCAGTACTTC. As protein: CASSLGRTMAYEQYF.

This clonotype was observed many times. The chain uses TRBV7-2 and TRBJ2-1; D is ambiguous. The germline CDR1 and CDR2 sequences are SGHTA and FQGNSA. CDR3 length equals 15 residues. V lost 0 bases and J lost 4, with 10 bases in between. CDR3 protein: CASSLALRSYNEQFF. The CDR3 DNA reads as TGTGCCAGCAGCTTAGCGCTGCGGTCTTACAATGAGCAGTTCTTC.

This clonotype was counted many times. The rearrangement uses TRBV5-1 and TRBJ2-3, with unresolved D. Germline V lookup: CDR1 SGHRS, CDR2 YFSETQ. This CDR3 region has 15 residues. Trimming shortened V by 0 bases and J by 3 bases, and 11 bases separated the two germline ends. Here the CDR3 DNA reads TGCGCCAGCAGCTTGGCGTCATGGGTAACAGATACGCAGTATTTT. It codes for CASSLASWVTDTQYF.

This clonotype has a handful of counts. V is TRBV12-3 or TRBV12-4 and J is TRBJ1-2; D uncertain. The CDR3 sequence is 14 residues long. Deletions cut 5 bases from V and 6 bases from J, with 16 bases between. The CDR3 spells CASSPDGLGDGYTF. DNA for the CDR3: TGTGCCAGCAGTCCGGACGGACTAGGTGATGGCTACACCTTC.

This clonotype was seen many times. The CDR3 here is CASSLGQGARETQYF. CDR3 nucleotide sequence: TGTGCCAGCAGTTTAGGACAGGGGGCGCGAGAGACCCAGTACTTC. The chain uses TRBV12-3 or TRBV12-4 and TRBJ2-5; 10 bases align to TRBD1. The CDR3 consists of 15 residues. With 1 base clipped from V and 4 bases from J, the junction kept 3 bases outside the gene matches.

This clonotype has a count of ten or more. This chain connects TRBV2 to TRBJ2-7; TRBD2 might be the D (5 bases). V was clipped by 4 bases and J by 0 bases, with 16 bases between them. The CDR3 is 16 residues long. Germline-derived CDR1 and CDR2 are SNHLY and FYNNEI. The CDR3 spells CASSGGPMTYSYEQYF. Written as DNA, the CDR3 is TGTGCCAGCAGTGGAGGGCCCATGACCTACTCCTACGAGCAGTACTTC.

The rearrangement links TRBV5-1 to TRBJ2-5; D is unresolved. Trimming shortened V by 0 bases and J by 7 bases, and 7 bases separated the two germline ends. Germline V gene data show CDR1 as SGHRS and CDR2 as YFSETQ. The CDR3 spans 12 residues. CDR3 DNA sequence: TGCGCCAGCAGCTTGGGTCCAGGGACCCAGTACTTC. Translation: CASSLGPGTQYF.

As regards this clonotype: It may be a read error: a sequence one base away is much more abundant. The rearrangement joins TRBV9 to TRBJ2-1, with TRBD2 matching over 12 bases. Germline CDR1 and CDR2: SGDLS and YYNGEE. CDR3 size: 15 residues. The CDR3 bases are TGTGCCAGCAGCCCCCGACTAGCGGGAGAGCCTGAGCATTTCTTC. Encoded protein: CASSPRLAGEPEHFF.

V and J are TRBV6-5 and TRBJ2-3; 14 bases fit TRBD2. The germline gives CDR1 MNHEY, CDR2 SVGAGI. Trimming cost V 0 bases and J 6 bases; bases outside gene matches: 8. This CDR3 is 18 amino acids long. CDR3 DNA: TGTGCCAGCAGTTACTCCCCGACTAGCGGGAGGGAGAGGGATACGCAGTATTTT. As protein: CASSYSPTSGRERDTQYF.

The gene calls are TRBV7-6 and TRBJ2-2; 7 bases line up with TRBD1. The CDR3 is 16 amino acids. Trimming at V came to 6 bases and at J to 5 bases, leaving 12 bases not matched to a gene. Germline CDR1 reads SGHVS; CDR2 reads FNYEAQ. The CDR3 nucleotides are TGTGCCAGCAGGCAGACGGGACAGAGTAGGACCGGGGAGCTGTTTTTT. This translates into CASRQTGQSRTGELFF. Full variable domain (outside the CDR3, taken from reference TRBV7-6 and TRBJ2-2): GAGVSQSPRYKVTKRGQDVALRCDPISGHVSLYWYRQALGQGPEFLTYFNYEAQQDKSGLPNDRFSAERPEGSISTLTIQRTEQRDSAMYRCASRQTGQSRTGELFFGEGSRLTVL.

This clonotype was counted ten times or more. The chain uses TRBV5-1 and TRBJ2-3; possibly TRBD1 or TRBD2 for D (5 bases each). The CDR3 has 16 amino acids. Germline values: CDR1 SGHRS, CDR2 YFSETQ. V dropped 0 bases and J dropped 2 bases, with 13 bases sitting between them. CDR3 residues: CASSLDGGGYTDTQYF. DNA of the CDR3: TGCGCCAGCAGCTTGGACGGTGGGGGTTACACAGATACGCAGTATTTT.

The sample holds many counts of this clonotype. The V gene is TRBV24-1, the J gene TRBJ2-1, with TRBD1 matching 10 bases. V gave up 2 bases and J gave up 9 bases; unmatched junction bases: 6. Germline CDR1 KGHDR, CDR2 SFDVKD. The CDR3 contains 15 residues. As DNA, the CDR3 is TGTGCCACCAGTGATTCATGGACAGGGGGAGGTGAGCAGTTCTTC. This codes for CATSDSWTGGGEQFF.

In this sample, this clonotype turned up a few times. This chain joins TRBV10-3 and TRBJ1-1; 7 nucleotides agree with TRBD1. V trimming: 0 bases; J trimming: 1 base; junction bases outside the gene matches: 8. CDR1 is ENHRY, CDR2 SYGVKD, per germline. The CDR3 has 17 residues. The DNA of the CDR3 is TGTGCCATCAGTGAGTCGAGGACAGGTGAAGAGAACACTGAAGCTTTCTTT. This translates into CAISESRTGEENTEAFF.

The gene calls are TRBV7-9 and TRBJ2-2; D gene unclear. Germline lookup yields CDR1 SEHNR and CDR2 FQNEAQ (reference sequence). The CDR3 spans 14 residues. V was trimmed by 11 bases and J by 1 base, leaving 14 bases between them. The CDR3 loop reads CALLRTGNTGELFF. The CDR3 coding sequence is TGTGCCCTACTTCGGACGGGGAACACCGGGGAGCTGTTTTTT. The full variable domain, rest sourced from reference TRBV7-9 and TRBJ2-2, is DTGVSQNPRHKITKRGQNVTFRCDPISEHNRLYWYRQTLGQGPEFLTYFQNEAQLEKSRLLSDRFSAERPKGSFSTLEIQRTEQGDSAMYLCALLRTGNTGELFFGEGSRLTVL.

This clonotype was observed at least ten times. The chain has TRBV5-1 and TRBJ2-7; 9 bases line up with TRBD1. The germline gives CDR1 SGHRS, CDR2 YFSETQ. The CDR3 is 12 amino acids. J was trimmed by 5 bases and V by 6 bases; bases with no gene match: 3. DNA for the CDR3: TGCGCCAGCAAGGGACAGGGCCACGAGCAGTACTTC. Translating it yields CASKGQGHEQYF.

This clonotype was observed many times. This chain uses TRBV5-1 with TRBJ2-7; D could derive from TRBD1 or TRBD2 (5 bases each). The CDR3 loop spans 18 amino acids. CDR1 SGHRS and CDR2 YFSETQ come from the germline V gene. V shed 0 bases and J shed 2 bases, with 21 bases lying between them. The CDR3 loop is CASSLAGAGSEYPYEQYF. CDR3 coding DNA: TGCGCCAGCAGCTTGGCCGGGGCAGGGTCGGAATATCCCTACGAGCAGTACTTC.